This entry describes one T cell receptor beta chain. This record comes from a study of T cells in Graves' hyperthyroidism and ophthalmopathy. Amplification targeted TCR beta CDR3 regions from RNA transcripts. With the HTBI primer set, the TCR CDR3 went through a first round of RT-PCR. TCRdb reprocessed the multiplex PCR reads with MiXCR, giving one entry per CDR3 protein. Found here are around 490,000 distinct CDR3 sequences, roughly 21% of them singletons; the top ten hold 47%. J was trimmed by 9 bases and V by 5 bases; bases with no gene match: 7. Germline assignment: CDR1 SEHNR and CDR2 FQNEAQ (reference sequence). This CDR3 contains 15 residues.

The J gene is TRBJ1-6, the V gene TRBV7-9, with 10 nucleotides matching TRBD1. This TCR was recovered from a man aged 40-50 years with Graves' ophthalmopathy. The sequenced material came from blood. The CDR3 loop is CASSPRQGAGSPLHF. The CDR3 region has the DNA TGTGCCAGCAGCCCCAGACAGGGGGCAGGTTCACCCCTCCACTTT.